This TCR beta chain was identified during a study of Graves' ophthalmopathy and Graves' hyperthyroidism. Losses at the gene ends were 8 bases for V and 4 bases for J; bases not matched to a gene: 8. The CDR3 has 14 amino acids. Study-wide results and caveats: For separating ophthalmopathy from stable hyperthyroidism, a 13-signature model gave 87.88% sensitivity and roughly 79% specificity.

In regard to this clonotype: Its antigen is currently unknown.

No ophthalmopathy within 18 months of follow-up signified stable hyperthyroidism. Ages of hyperthyroidism patients ran from 18 to 65, and their diagnoses were new, under 2 months' duration. The source of the PBMCs was about 10 ml of fresh peripheral blood. Amplification of TCR beta CDR3 regions used RNA transcripts. First-round RT-PCR relied on HTBI primers, and a second-round multiplex PCR came next. One entry per CDR3 protein, called by TCRdb with MiXCR from the multiplex PCR reads. The sample shows 680,000 or so distinct CDR3 sequences, 22% of them seen only once. This sequence originates from a woman aged 18-30 years with stable Graves' hyperthyroidism. Some clones in this sample may be carry-over from other donors' samples. The sample consisted of peripheral blood. The gene calls are TRBV12-3 or TRBV12-4 and TRBJ2-5; 9 bases are shared with TRBD1. In DNA, the CDR3 is TGTGCCAGCGCAACGACAGGGGGAGGAGAGACCCAGTACTTC. Translation gives CASATTGGGETQYF.